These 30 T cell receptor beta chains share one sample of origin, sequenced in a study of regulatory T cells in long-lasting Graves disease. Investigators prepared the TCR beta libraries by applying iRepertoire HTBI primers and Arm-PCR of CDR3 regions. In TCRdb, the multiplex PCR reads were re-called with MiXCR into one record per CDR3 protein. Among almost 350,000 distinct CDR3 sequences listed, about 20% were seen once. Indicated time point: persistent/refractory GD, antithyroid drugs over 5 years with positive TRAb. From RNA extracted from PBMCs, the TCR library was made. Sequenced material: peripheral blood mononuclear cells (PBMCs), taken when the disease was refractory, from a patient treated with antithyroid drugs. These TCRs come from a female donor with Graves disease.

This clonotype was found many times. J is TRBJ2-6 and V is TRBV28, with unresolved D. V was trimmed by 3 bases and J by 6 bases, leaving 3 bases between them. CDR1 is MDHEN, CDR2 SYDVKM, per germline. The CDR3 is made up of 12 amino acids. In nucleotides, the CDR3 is TGTGCCAGCAGTTTGGTGGCCAACGTCCTGACTTTC. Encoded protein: CASSLVANVLTF. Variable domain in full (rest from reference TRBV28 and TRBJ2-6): DVKVTQSSRYLVKRTGEKVFLECVQDMDHENMFWYRQDPGLGLRLIYFSYDVKMKEKGDIPEGYSVSREKKERFSLILESASTNQTSMYLCASSLVANVLTFGAGSRLTVL.

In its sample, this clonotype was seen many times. The CDR3 coding sequence is TGTGCCAGCAGCTCACCCCGACGGACAGGGATTTTCTATGGCTACACCTTC. Protein sequence: CASSSPRRTGIFYGYTF. The rearrangement links TRBV11-2 to TRBJ1-2; TRBD1 aligns across 8 bases. Germline CDR1 is SGHAT and CDR2 is FQNNGV. The CDR3 loop spans 17 amino acids. The trim removed 4 bases at V and 4 bases at J, leaving 14 bases unmatched.

This CDR3 is CATKVGDYSNQPQHF. CDR3 sequence (DNA): TGTGCCACCAAGGTTGGAGATTATAGCAATCAGCCCCAGCATTTT. The rearrangement joins TRBV15 to TRBJ1-5; D is ambiguous. V was trimmed by 7 bases and J by 0 bases, leaving 13 bases between them. The length of the CDR3 is 15 residues. CDR1 and CDR2 from the germline V gene are LNHNV and YYDKDF (reference sequence).

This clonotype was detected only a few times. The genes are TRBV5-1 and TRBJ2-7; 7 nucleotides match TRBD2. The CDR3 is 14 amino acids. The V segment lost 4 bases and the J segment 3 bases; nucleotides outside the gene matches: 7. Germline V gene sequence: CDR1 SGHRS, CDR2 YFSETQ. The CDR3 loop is CASSLSGSLYEQYF. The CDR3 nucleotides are TGCGCCAGCAGCCTTAGCGGGTCCCTCTACGAGCAGTACTTC.

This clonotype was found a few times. CDR3 DNA: TGCGCCAGCAGGGGACAAACTCGGGAAAAACTGTTTTTT. Translation gives CASRGQTREKLFF. This chain joins TRBV10-2 and TRBJ1-4; tentatively, D is TRBD1 (6 bases). CDR3 size: 13 residues. The germline V gene encodes CDR1 WSHSY and CDR2 SAAADI. V shed 6 bases and J shed 8 bases, with 13 bases lying between them.

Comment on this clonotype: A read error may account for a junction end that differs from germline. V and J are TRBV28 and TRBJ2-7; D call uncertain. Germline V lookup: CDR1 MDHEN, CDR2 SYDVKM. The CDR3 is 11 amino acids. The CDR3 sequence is CTSSFGYEQYF. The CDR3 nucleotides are TGTACCAGCAGTTTCGGTTACGAGCAGTACTTC.

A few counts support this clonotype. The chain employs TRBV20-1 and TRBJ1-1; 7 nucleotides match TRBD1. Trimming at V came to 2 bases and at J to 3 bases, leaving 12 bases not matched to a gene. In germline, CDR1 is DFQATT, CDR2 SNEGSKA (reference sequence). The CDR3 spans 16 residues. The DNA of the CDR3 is TGCAGTGCTAGAAAAAGCCGGGACAGACCTTACACTGAAGCTTTCTTT. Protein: CSARKSRDRPYTEAFF.

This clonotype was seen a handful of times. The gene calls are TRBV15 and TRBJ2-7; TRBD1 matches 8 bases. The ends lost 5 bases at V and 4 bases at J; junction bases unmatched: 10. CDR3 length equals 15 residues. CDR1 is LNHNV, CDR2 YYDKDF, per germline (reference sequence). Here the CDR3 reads CATSPRRDRLYEQYF. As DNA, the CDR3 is TGTGCCACCAGCCCACGCCGGGACAGGTTGTACGAGCAGTACTTC.

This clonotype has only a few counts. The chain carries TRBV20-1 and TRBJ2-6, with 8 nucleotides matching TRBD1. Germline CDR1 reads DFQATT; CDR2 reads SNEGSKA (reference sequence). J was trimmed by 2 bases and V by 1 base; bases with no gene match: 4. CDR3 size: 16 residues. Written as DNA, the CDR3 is TGCAGTGCTAGAGCCTCACAGGGGGCTGGGGCCAACGTCCTGACTTTC. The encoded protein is CSARASQGAGANVLTF.

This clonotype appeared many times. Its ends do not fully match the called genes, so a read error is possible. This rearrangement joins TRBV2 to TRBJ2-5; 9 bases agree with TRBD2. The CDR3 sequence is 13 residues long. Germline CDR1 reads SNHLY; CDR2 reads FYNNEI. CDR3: CASREGASGAQYF. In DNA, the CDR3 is TGTGCCAGCCGTGAAGGGGCTAGCGGGGCCCAGTACTTC.

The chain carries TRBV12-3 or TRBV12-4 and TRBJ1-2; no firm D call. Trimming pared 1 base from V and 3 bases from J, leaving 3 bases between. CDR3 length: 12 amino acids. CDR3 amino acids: CASSLEHYGYTF. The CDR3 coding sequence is TGTGCCAGCAGTTTAGAACACTATGGCTACACCTTC.

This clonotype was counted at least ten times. The chain's CDR3 is CASDGLAGYEQYF. The CDR3 nucleotides are TGTGCCAGCGATGGACTAGCGGGTTACGAGCAGTACTTC. The rearrangement links TRBV2 to TRBJ2-7, with 11 bases that match TRBD2. CDR1 SNHLY and CDR2 FYNNEI come from the germline V gene. Unmatched junction bases numbered 4, after V lost 8 bases and J lost 4 bases. The CDR3 contains 13 residues.

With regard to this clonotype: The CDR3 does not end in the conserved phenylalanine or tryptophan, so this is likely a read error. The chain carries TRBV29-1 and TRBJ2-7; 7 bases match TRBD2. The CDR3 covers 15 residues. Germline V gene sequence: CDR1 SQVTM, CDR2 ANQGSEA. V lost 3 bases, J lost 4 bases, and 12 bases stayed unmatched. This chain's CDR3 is CSVDVLSGEGYEQYS. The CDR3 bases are TGCAGCGTTGACGTACTTTCCGGGGAGGGGTACGAGCAGTACTCC.

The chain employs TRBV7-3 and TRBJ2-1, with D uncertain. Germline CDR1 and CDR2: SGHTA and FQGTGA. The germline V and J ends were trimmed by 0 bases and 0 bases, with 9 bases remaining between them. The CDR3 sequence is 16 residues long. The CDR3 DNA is TGTGCCAGCAGCTTAACCCTGGTAAACTCCTACAATGAGCAGTTCTTC. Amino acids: CASSLTLVNSYNEQFF. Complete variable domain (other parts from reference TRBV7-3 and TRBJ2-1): GAGVSQTPSNKVTEKGKYVELRCDPISGHTALYWYRQSLGQGPEFLIYFQGTGAADDSGLPNDRFFAVRPEGSVSTLKIQRTERGDSAVYLCASSLTLVNSYNEQFFGPGTRLTVL.

The CDR3 is CASNPYTGELFF. As DNA, the CDR3 is TGTGCCAGCAACCCCTACACCGGGGAGCTGTTTTTT. The chain links TRBV28 to TRBJ2-2; unclear D gene. The CDR3 has 12 residues. Germline lookup yields CDR1 MDHEN and CDR2 SYDVKM. V was shortened by 7 bases and J by 3 bases, with 6 bases between the two germline ends.

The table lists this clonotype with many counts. CDR3 region: CSVRGRGRETQYF. The CDR3 nucleotides are TGCAGCGTTCGCGGCAGGGGCAGGGAGACCCAGTACTTC. The chain joins TRBV29-1 to TRBJ2-5; a weak D match, TRBD1 (6 bases). The germline V and J ends were trimmed by 5 bases and 5 bases, with 15 bases remaining between them. Germline V gene lookup returns CDR1 SQVTM and CDR2 ANQGSEA. The CDR3 is 13 residues long.

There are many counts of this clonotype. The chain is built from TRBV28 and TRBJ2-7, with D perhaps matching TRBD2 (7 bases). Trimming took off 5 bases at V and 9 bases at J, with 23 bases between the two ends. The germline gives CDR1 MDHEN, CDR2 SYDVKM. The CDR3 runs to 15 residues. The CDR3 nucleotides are TGTGCCAGCAGTCAAACAGGGAGGGCCCTTGTCGGGCAGTACTTC. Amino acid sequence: CASSQTGRALVGQYF.

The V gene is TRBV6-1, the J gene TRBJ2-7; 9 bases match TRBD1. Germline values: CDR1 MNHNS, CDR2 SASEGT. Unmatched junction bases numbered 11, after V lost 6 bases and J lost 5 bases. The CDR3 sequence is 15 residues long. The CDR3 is CASRIPGQGLNEQYF. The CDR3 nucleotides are TGTGCCAGCAGGATTCCGGGACAGGGTCTCAACGAGCAGTACTTC.

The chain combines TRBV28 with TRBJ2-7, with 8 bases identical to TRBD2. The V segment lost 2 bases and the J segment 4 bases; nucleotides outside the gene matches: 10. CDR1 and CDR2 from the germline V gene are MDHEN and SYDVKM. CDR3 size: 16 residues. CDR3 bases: TGTGCCAGCAGTTTACGCGGGAGGTTGGGGGTTTACGAGCAGTACTTC. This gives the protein CASSLRGRLGVYEQYF. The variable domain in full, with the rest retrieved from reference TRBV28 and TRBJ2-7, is DVKVTQSSRYLVKRTGEKVFLECVQDMDHENMFWYRQDPGLGLRLIYFSYDVKMKEKGDIPEGYSVSREKKERFSLILESASTNQTSMYLCASSLRGRLGVYEQYFGPGTRLTVT.

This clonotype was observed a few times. The CDR3 spells CASRRVRQLNQPQHF. CDR3 sequence (DNA): TGTGCCAGTAGGAGGGTCCGACAGCTCAATCAGCCCCAGCATTTT. The gene calls are TRBV19 and TRBJ1-5, with D possibly being TRBD1 (5 bases). The CDR3 is 15 residues long. Germline lookup yields CDR1 LNHDA and CDR2 SQIVND (reference sequence). Trimming shortened V by 6 bases and J by 3 bases, and 15 bases separated the two germline ends.

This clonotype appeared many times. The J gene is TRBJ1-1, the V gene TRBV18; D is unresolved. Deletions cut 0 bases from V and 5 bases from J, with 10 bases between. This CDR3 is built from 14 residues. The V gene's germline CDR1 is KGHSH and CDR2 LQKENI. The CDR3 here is CASSPPERYTEAFF. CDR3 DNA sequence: TGTGCCAGCTCACCACCGGAACGGTATACTGAAGCTTTCTTT.

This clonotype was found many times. The CDR3 nucleotides are TGTGCCAGCAGCCTAGTAACGGGAGAAAAACTGTTTTTT. This translates into CASSLVTGEKLFF. The V call is TRBV7-2, the J call TRBJ1-4; the D is unclear. The ends were cut back, 5 bases at V and 8 bases at J, with 12 bases in the middle. Germline CDR1 SGHTA, CDR2 FQGNSA. The CDR3 is 13 amino acids.

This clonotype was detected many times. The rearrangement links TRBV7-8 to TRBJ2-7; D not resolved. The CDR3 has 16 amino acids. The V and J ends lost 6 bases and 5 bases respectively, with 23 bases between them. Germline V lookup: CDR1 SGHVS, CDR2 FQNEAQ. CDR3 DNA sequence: TGTGCCAGCAGTATGTTCCAGGCTATCGGATTACACGAGCAGTACTTC. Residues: CASSMFQAIGLHEQYF.

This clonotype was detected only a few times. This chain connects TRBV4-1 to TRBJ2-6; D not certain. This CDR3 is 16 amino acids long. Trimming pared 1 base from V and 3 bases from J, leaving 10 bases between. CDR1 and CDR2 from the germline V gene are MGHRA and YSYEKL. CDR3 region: CASSQVGRVGANVLTF. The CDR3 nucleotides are TGCGCCAGCAGCCAAGTAGGGCGAGTTGGGGCCAACGTCCTGACTTTC.

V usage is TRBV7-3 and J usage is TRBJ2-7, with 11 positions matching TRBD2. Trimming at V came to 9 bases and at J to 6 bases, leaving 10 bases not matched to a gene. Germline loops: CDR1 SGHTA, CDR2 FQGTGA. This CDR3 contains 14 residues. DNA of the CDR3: TGTGCCAGTACTAGACTAGCGGGATCGGGCGAGCAGTACTTC. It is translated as CASTRLAGSGEQYF.

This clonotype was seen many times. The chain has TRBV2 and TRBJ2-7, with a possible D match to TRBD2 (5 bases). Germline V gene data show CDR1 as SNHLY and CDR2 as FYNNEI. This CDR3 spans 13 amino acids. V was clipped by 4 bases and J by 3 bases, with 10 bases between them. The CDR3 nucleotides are TGTGCCAGCAGTGGCGGGTTCCTCTACGAGCAGTACTTC. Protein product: CASSGGFLYEQYF.

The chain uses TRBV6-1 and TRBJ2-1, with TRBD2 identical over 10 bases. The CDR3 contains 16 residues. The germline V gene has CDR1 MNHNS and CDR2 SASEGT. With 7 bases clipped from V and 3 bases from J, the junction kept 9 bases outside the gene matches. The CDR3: CASTLERGGYYNEQFF. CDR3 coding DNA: TGTGCCAGCACCCTAGAGCGGGGGGGATACTACAATGAGCAGTTCTTC.

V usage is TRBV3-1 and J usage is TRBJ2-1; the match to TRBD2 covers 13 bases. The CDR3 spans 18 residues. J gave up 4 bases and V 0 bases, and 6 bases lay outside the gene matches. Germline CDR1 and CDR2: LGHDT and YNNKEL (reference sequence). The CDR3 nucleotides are TGTGCCAGCAGCCAAGAATTGGGGACTAGCGGGAAGTACAATGAGCAGTTCTTC. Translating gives CASSQELGTSGKYNEQFF.

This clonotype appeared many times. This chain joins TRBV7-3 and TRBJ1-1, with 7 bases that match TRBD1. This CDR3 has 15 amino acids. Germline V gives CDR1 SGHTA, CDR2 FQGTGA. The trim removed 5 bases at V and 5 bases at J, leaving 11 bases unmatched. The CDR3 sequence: CASSPGGGAGTEAFF. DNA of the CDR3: TGTGCCAGCAGCCCAGGAGGGGGCGCGGGAACTGAAGCTTTCTTT.

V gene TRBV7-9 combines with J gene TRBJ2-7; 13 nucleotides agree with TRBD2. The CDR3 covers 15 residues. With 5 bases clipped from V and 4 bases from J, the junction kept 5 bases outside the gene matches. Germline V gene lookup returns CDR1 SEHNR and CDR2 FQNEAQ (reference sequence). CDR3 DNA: TGTGCCAGCAGCCATCCGACTAGCGGGAGGTACGAGCAGTACTTC. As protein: CASSHPTSGRYEQYF.